The 10 T cell receptor beta chains given below trace back to one sample, sequenced in a study of blood T cell repertoires in COVID-19. Sequenced by immunoSEQ multiplex PCR; TCRdb stores in-frame clones only, minus some. The table records about 50,000 clones, 80% to 90% of them present only once. The specimen sequenced was peripheral blood. The receptors stem from a man aged 45-60 years with active COVID-19.

The chain combines TRBV4-1 with TRBJ2-1; 7 bases are a match to TRBD2. The CDR3 loop spans 12 amino acids. Germline V gene sequence: CDR1 MGHRA, CDR2 YSYEKL. The V segment lost 1 base and the J segment 9 bases; nucleotides outside the gene matches: 0. The chain's CDR3 is CASSQGEGEQFF. The CDR3 region has the DNA TGCGCCAGCAGCCAAGGGGAGGGTGAGCAGTTCTTC.

The chain carries TRBV6-5 and TRBJ2-5; tentatively, D is TRBD2 (5 bases). CDR3 length: 13 residues. CDR1 is MNHEY and CDR2 is SVGAGI in the germline V gene. Trimming pared 10 bases from V and 2 bases from J, leaving 14 bases between. CDR3 DNA sequence: TGTGCCACAGCCCGAGGGTTACAAGAGACCCAGTACTTC. Protein product: CATARGLQETQYF.

The genes are TRBV6-5 and TRBJ1-2; D perhaps matches TRBD1 (5 bases). Trimming left V 5 bases short and J 6 bases short, with 13 bases between. The CDR3 totals 13 residues. Per germline, CDR1 MNHEY and CDR2 SVGAGI. The CDR3 protein is CASSLTEKNGYTF. CDR3 bases: TGTGCCAGCAGTCTGACAGAGAAGAATGGCTACACCTTC.

The chain uses TRBV6-5 and TRBJ2-7; D is possibly TRBD2 (6 bases). Deletions cut 5 bases from V and 2 bases from J, with 10 bases between. The CDR3 is 13 residues long. Looked up from germline, CDR1 is MNHEY and CDR2 is SVGAGI. Here the CDR3 DNA reads TGTGCCAGCAGTAGGACTACTACCTACGAGCAGTACTTC. It translates to CASSRTTTYEQYF.

This chain connects TRBV27 to TRBJ1-2; TRBD1 is a possible D gene (5 bases). Trimming shortened V by 6 bases and J by 8 bases, and 13 bases separated the two germline ends. CDR3 length: 12 amino acids. The germline V gene encodes CDR1 MNHEY and CDR2 SMNVEV (reference sequence). In DNA form, the CDR3 reads TGTGCCAGCAGCCCCGGGGGGGGAGGCTACACCTTC. Its translation is CASSPGGGGYTF.

CDR3 in DNA: TGTGCCTGGTTTAGGGGACAGAACACCGGGGAGCTGTTTTTT. This encodes CAWFRGQNTGELFF. This chain joins TRBV30 and TRBJ2-2, with a possible D match to TRBD1 (6 bases). The CDR3 runs 14 residues. V dropped 5 bases and J dropped 1 base, with 11 bases sitting between them. CDR1 is GTSNPN, CDR2 SVGIG, per germline (reference sequence).

This chain joins TRBV4-2 and TRBJ1-1, with D possibly matching TRBD1 (5 bases). This CDR3 contains 13 residues. Germline assignment: CDR1 LGHNA and CDR2 YNFKEQ. Deletions cut 3 bases from V and 4 bases from J, with 9 bases between. This CDR3 is CASSQGPGTEAFF. Here the CDR3 DNA reads TGTGCCAGCAGCCAGGGGCCTGGCACTGAAGCTTTCTTT.

The rearrangement links TRBV4-1 to TRBJ2-6, with 9 bases aligning to TRBD1. This CDR3 contains 18 residues. Germline CDR1 reads MGHRA; CDR2 reads YSYEKL. V lost 4 bases to trimming and J lost 0 bases; unmatched junction nucleotides: 7. The CDR3: CASSRGQGFLSGANVLTF. CDR3 coding DNA: TGCGCCAGCAGCCGGGGACAGGGATTCCTCTCTGGGGCCAACGTCCTGACTTTC.

The chain links TRBV15 to TRBJ1-6; 7 nucleotides align to TRBD1. The CDR3 loop spans 14 amino acids. Germline V gene sequence: CDR1 LNHNV, CDR2 YYDKDF (reference sequence). The junction had 4 bases not matched to a gene; V was cut back by 0 bases and J by 11 bases. The CDR3 region has the DNA TGTGCCACCAGCAGAGAACAGGGGAGTCCACCCCTCCACTTT. Translated, it gives CATSREQGSPPLHF.

The V call is TRBV11-2, the J call TRBJ2-2; 10 bases line up with TRBD1. The trim removed 6 bases at V and 6 bases at J, leaving 4 bases unmatched. The germline V gene has CDR1 SGHAT and CDR2 FQNNGV. The CDR3 is 14 amino acids. The CDR3 DNA sequence: TGTGCCAGCAGATCGGGACAGGGGCCCGGGGAGCTGTTTTTT. Protein sequence: CASRSGQGPGELFF. The variable domain in full, with the rest retrieved from reference TRBV11-2 and TRBJ2-2, is EAGVAQSPRYKIIEKRQSVAFWCNPISGHATLYWYQQILGQGPKLLIQFQNNGVVDDSQLPKDRFSAERLKGVDSTLKIQPAKLEDSAVYLCASRSGQGPGELFFGEGSRLTVL.